The 10 T cell receptor beta chains listed next were all sequenced from one sample in a study of blood T cell repertoires in COVID-19. Using immunoSEQ multiplex PCR, the repertoire was profiled, and TCRdb retains in-frame clones only, with some absent. The data contain 180,000 or so clones, 70% to 85% of them singletons. Sequencing used peripheral blood. The receptor source for this set is a human donor with acute or convalescent COVID-19. The donor label of this sample is uncertain.

The chain carries TRBV7-2 and TRBJ2-7; 7 nucleotides line up with TRBD2. The trim removed 1 base at V and 4 bases at J, leaving 4 bases unmatched. Germline V gene sequence: CDR1 SGHTA, CDR2 FQGNSA. The CDR3 has 14 amino acids. In nucleotides, the CDR3 is TGTGCCAGCAGCTTAGGGGGAGGGATTTACGAGCAGTACTTC. It specifies CASSLGGGIYEQYF.

This clone has a single count. This chain links TRBV27 with TRBJ1-5; tentative D call: TRBD1 (5 bases). V lost 5 bases and J 3 bases, leaving 23 bases between the germline ends. Germline CDR1 is MNHEY and CDR2 is SMNVEV (reference sequence). This CDR3 spans 18 amino acids. This chain's CDR3 is CASSPGRAIRQTNQPQHF. DNA for the CDR3: TGTGCCAGCAGTCCCGGTCGGGCGATTAGACAGACCAATCAGCCCCAGCATTTT.

This clone appeared once. The V call is TRBV14, the J call TRBJ2-3, with TRBD2 identical over 11 bases. There are 15 residues in the CDR3. V dropped 5 bases and J dropped 3; count of bases not matched to a gene: 4. Germline V lookup: CDR1 SGHDN, CDR2 FVKESK. The DNA for the CDR3 is TGTGCCAGCAGCGACGGGACTAGCGGTACAGATACGCAGTATTTT. This gives the protein CASSDGTSGTDTQYF.

The chain recombines TRBV6-5 with TRBJ1-1; TRBD1 matches at 9 bases. This CDR3 region has 14 residues. Germline loops: CDR1 MNHEY, CDR2 SVGAGI. The junction had 4 bases not matched to a gene; V was cut back by 4 bases and J by 4 bases. Here the CDR3 DNA reads TGTGCCAGCAGTTCGACAGGGGGGTCCACTGAAGCTTTCTTT. It codes for CASSSTGGSTEAFF.

The table lists this clone with a count of one. This sample includes further DNA sequences coding for the same CDR3. The chain has TRBV2 and TRBJ2-7; 12 bases agree with TRBD2. CDR1 is SNHLY, CDR2 FYNNEI, per germline. This CDR3 is built from 14 residues. V trimming: 8 bases; J trimming: 4 bases; junction bases outside the gene matches: 6. CDR3 sequence (DNA): TGTGCCAGCCGCCGACTAGCGGGAGCATACGAGCAGTACTTC. This translates into CASRRLAGAYEQYF.

The V call is TRBV2, the J call TRBJ1-5; 7 bases are a match to TRBD1. The ends lost 6 bases at V and 0 bases at J; junction bases unmatched: 5. This CDR3 contains 15 residues. Germline CDR1 reads SNHLY; CDR2 reads FYNNEI. Here the CDR3 DNA reads TGTGCCAGCAGGAATGGACAGGTTAGCAATCAGCCCCAGCATTTT. Translation gives CASRNGQVSNQPQHF.

The chain combines TRBV19 with TRBJ2-2; D perhaps matches TRBD1 (5 bases). The CDR3 loop spans 14 amino acids. Germline lookup yields CDR1 LNHDA and CDR2 SQIVND (reference sequence). The V gene lost 5 bases and the J gene lost 1 base, with 8 bases spanning the gap. Here the CDR3 DNA reads TGTGCCAGTAGTGGCCAGGGGAACACCGGGGAGCTGTTTTTT. It translates to CASSGQGNTGELFF.

This chain connects TRBV7-9 to TRBJ2-1; 8 bases align to TRBD1. This CDR3 comprises 15 residues. Germline V lookup: CDR1 SEHNR, CDR2 FQNEAQ (reference sequence). V shed 6 bases, J shed 9 bases, and the junction held 13 bases outside the gene matches. CDR3 amino acids: CASRAGTGDFGEQFF. As DNA, the CDR3 is TGTGCCAGCAGGGCCGGGACAGGAGATTTTGGTGAGCAGTTCTTC.

The chain recombines TRBV15 with TRBJ1-1; the match to TRBD1 covers 8 bases. With V trimmed by 1 base and J by 2 bases, 6 bases remained unmatched. The CDR3 runs 16 residues. The germline V gene has CDR1 LNHNV and CDR2 YYDKDF (reference sequence). CDR3 in DNA: TGTGCCACCAGCAGAGGACAGGGGACGATCAACACTGAAGCTTTCTTT. Translating it yields CATSRGQGTINTEAFF.

The chain recombines TRBV30 with TRBJ1-4, with unresolved D. Germline lookup yields CDR1 GTSNPN and CDR2 SVGIG (reference sequence). Trimming took 3 bases from V and 8 from J, leaving 16 bases between them. The CDR3 runs to 14 residues. CDR3 residues: CAWREPTRREKLFF. The CDR3 DNA is TGTGCCTGGAGAGAACCAACACGGCGGGAAAAACTGTTTTTT.